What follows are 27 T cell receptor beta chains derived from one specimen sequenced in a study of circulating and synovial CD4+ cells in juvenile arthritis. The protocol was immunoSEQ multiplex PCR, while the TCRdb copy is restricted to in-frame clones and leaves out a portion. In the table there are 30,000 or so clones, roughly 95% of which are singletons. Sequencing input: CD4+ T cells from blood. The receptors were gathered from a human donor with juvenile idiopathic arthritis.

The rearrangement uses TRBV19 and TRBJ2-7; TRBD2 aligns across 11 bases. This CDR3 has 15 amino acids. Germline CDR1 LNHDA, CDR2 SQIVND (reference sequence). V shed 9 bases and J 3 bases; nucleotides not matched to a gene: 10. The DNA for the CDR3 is TGTGCCAGCTCTCTTCCAGGGACTAGCGGCTACGAGCAGTACTTC. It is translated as CASSLPGTSGYEQYF.

This CDR3 is CASSLGLAGYTDTQYF. Here the CDR3 DNA reads TGTGCCAGCAGCTTAGGACTAGCGGGGTACACAGATACGCAGTATTTT. The chain carries TRBV7-2 and TRBJ2-3, with 11 bases identical to TRBD2. Germline V gene lookup returns CDR1 SGHTA and CDR2 FQGNSA. There are 16 residues in the CDR3. The ends lost 1 base at V and 2 bases at J; junction bases unmatched: 2.

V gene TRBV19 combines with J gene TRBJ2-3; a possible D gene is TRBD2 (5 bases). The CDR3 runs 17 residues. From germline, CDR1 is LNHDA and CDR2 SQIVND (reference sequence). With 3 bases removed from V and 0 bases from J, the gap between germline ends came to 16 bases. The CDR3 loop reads CASSMRGIRASTDTQYF. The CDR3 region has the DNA TGTGCCAGTAGTATGAGAGGGATCAGAGCTAGCACAGATACGCAGTATTTT.

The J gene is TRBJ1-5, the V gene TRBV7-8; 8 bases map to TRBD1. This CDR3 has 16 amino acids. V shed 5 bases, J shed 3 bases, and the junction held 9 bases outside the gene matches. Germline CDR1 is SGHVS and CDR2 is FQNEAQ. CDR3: CASSPRTGWDNQPQHF. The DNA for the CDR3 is TGTGCCAGCAGCCCTCGGACAGGGTGGGACAATCAGCCCCAGCATTTT.

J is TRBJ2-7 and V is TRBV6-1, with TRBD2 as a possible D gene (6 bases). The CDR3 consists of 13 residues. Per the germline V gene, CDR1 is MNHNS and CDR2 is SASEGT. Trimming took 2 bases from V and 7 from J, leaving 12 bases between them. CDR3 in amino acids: CASSEWRAGEQYF. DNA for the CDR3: TGTGCCAGCAGTGAATGGCGGGCGGGAGAGCAGTACTTC.

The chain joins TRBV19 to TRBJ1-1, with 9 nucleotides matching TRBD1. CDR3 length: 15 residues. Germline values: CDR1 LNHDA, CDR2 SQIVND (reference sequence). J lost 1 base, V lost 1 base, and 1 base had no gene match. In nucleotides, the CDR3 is TGTGCCAGTAGTATAGTGACAGGGGGGAACACTGAAGCTTTCTTT. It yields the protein CASSIVTGGNTEAFF.

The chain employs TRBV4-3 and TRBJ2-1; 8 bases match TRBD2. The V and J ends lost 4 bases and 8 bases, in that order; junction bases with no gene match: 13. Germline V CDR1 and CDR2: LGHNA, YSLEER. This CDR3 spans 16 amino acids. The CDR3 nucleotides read TGCGCCAGCAGCCCGGCTACGGGACTAGGGCGCGATGAGCAGTTCTTC. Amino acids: CASSPATGLGRDEQFF.

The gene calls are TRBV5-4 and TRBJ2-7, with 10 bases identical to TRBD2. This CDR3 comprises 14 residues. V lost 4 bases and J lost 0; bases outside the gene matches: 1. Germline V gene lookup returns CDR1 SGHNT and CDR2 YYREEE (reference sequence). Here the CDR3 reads CASSPSGSSYEQYF. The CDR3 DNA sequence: TGTGCCAGCAGCCCTAGCGGGAGCTCCTACGAGCAGTACTTC.

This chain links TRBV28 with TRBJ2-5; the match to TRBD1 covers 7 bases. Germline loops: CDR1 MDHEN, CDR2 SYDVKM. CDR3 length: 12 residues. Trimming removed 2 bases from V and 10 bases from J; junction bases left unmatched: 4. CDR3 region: CASSLGQALQYF. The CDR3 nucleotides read TGTGCCAGCAGTTTAGGACAGGCGCTCCAGTACTTC.

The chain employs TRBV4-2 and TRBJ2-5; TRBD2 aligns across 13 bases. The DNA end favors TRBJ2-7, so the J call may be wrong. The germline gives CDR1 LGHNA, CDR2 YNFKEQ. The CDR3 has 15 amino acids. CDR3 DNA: TGTGCCAGCAGCCAGACTAGCGGGGGGCCCCACGAGCAGTACTTC. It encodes CASSQTSGGPHEQYF.

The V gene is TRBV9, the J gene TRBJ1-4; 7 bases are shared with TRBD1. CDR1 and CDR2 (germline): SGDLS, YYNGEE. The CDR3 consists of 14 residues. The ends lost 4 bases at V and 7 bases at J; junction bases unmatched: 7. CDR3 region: CASSSGQTFEKLFF. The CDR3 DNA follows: TGTGCCAGCAGCTCGGGACAGACTTTTGAAAAACTGTTTTTT.

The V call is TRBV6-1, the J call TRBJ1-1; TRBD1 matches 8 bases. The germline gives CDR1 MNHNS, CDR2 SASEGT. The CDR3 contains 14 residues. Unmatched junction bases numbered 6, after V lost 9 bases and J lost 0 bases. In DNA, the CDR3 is TGTGCCAGTAGGCAGGGGGCTGTGAACACTGAAGCTTTCTTT. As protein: CASRQGAVNTEAFF.

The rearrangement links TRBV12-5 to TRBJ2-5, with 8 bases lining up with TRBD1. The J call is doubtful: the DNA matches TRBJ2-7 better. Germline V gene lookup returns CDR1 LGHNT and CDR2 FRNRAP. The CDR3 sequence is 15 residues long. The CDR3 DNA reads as TGTGCTAGTGGTTTGAGGGACAGGTTTACCTACGAGCAGTACTTC. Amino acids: CASGLRDRFTYEQYF.

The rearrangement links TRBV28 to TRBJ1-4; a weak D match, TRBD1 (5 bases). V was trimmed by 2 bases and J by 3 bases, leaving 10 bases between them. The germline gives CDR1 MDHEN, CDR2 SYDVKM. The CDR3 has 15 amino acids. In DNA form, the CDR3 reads TGTGCCAGCAGTTTAAGTACGGGGGCTAATGAAAAACTGTTTTTT. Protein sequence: CASSLSTGANEKLFF.

For the CDR3, the DNA is TGTGCCAGCAGCTGGAGGGGACAGCCCCAGCATTTT. Amino acid sequence: CASSWRGQPQHF. This chain uses TRBV7-2 with TRBJ1-5; possibly TRBD1 for D (5 bases). V was pared by 4 bases and J by 7 bases, with 8 bases between. The CDR3 is made up of 12 amino acids. The germline V gene has CDR1 SGHTA and CDR2 FQGNSA. The variable domain in full, with the rest retrieved from reference TRBV7-2 and TRBJ1-5, is GAGVSQSPSNKVTEKGKDVELRCDPISGHTALYWYRQSLGQGLEFLIYFQGNSAPDKSGLPSDRFSAERTGGSVSTLTIQRTQQEDSAVYLCASSWRGQPQHFGDGTRLSIL.

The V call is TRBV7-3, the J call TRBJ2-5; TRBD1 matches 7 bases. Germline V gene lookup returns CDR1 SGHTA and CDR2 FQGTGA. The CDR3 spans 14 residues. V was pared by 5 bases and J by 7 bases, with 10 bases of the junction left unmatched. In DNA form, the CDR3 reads TGTGCCAGCAGCCTGACAGGGTGGGGTGGGACCCAGTACTTC. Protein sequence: CASSLTGWGGTQYF.

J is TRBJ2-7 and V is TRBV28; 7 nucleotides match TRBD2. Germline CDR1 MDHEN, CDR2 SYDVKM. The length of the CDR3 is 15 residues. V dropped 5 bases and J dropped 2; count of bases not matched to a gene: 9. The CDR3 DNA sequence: TGTGCCAGCAGTCTTCTGGCTAGCGGTACCTACGAGCAGTACTTC. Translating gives CASSLLASGTYEQYF.

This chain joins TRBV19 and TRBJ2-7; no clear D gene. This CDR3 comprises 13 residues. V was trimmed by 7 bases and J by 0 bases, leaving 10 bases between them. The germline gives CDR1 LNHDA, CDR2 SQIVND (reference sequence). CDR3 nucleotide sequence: TGTGCCAGTAAGAACAGAGCCTCCTACGAGCAGTACTTC. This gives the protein CASKNRASYEQYF.

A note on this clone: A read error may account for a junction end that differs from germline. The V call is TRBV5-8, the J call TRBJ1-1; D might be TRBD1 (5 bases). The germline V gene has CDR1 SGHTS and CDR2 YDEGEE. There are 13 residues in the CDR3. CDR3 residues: CASSRTPDTEAFF. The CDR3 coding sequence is TGTGCCAGCAGCCGCACTCCGGACACAGAAGCTTTCTTT.

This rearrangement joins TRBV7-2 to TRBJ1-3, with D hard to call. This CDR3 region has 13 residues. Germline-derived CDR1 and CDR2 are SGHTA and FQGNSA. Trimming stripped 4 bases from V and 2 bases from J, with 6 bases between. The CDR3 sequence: CASSSSPGNTIYF. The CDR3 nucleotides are TGTGCCAGCAGCTCCTCCCCTGGAAACACCATATATTTT.

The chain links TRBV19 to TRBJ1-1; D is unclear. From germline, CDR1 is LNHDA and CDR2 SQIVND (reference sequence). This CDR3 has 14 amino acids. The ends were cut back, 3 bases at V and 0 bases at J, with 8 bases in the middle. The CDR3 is CASSIEGLNTEAFF. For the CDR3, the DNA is TGTGCCAGTAGTATCGAGGGATTGAACACTGAAGCTTTCTTT.

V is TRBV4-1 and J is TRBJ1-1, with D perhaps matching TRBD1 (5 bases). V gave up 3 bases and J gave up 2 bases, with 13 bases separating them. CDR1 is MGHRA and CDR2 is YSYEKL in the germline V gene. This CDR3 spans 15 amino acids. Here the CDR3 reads CASSHTLTVNTEAFF. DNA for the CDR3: TGCGCCAGCAGCCACACGTTGACAGTAAACACTGAAGCTTTCTTT.

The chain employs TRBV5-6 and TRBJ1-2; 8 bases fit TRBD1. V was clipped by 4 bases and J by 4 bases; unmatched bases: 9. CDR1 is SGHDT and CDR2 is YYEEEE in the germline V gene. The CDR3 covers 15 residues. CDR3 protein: CASSNRQGLAYGYTF. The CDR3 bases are TGTGCCAGCAGCAACCGACAGGGGCTAGCCTATGGCTACACCTTC.

The CDR3 sequence is CAISLEAGGRGNTQYF. The CDR3 nucleotides read TGTGCCATCAGTCTAGAAGCGGGGGGGCGGGGTAATACGCAGTATTTT. The chain has TRBV10-3 and TRBJ2-3; 10 positions agree with TRBD2. Germline loops: CDR1 ENHRY, CDR2 SYGVKD. The V segment lost 5 bases and the J segment 7 bases; nucleotides outside the gene matches: 12. The CDR3 is 16 residues long.

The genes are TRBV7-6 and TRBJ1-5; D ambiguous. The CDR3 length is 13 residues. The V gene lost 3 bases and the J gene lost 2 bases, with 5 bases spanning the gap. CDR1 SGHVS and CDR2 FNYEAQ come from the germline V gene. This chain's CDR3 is CASSFRGNQPQHF. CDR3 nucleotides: TGTGCCAGCAGCTTCCGGGGCAATCAGCCCCAGCATTTT.

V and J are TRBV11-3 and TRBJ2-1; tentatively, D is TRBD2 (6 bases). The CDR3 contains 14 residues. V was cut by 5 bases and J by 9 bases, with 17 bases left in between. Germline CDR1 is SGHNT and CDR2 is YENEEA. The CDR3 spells CASSGPGLGGEQFF. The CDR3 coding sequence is TGTGCCAGCAGCGGCCCGGGACTCGGAGGTGAGCAGTTCTTC.

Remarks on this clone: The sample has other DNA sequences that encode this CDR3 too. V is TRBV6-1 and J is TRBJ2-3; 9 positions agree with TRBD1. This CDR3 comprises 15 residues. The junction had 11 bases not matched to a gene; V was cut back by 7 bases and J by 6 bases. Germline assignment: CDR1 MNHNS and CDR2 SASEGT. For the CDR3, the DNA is TGTGCCAGCACGGAACAGGGGGCGCGAGTGGATACGCAGTATTTT. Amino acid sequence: CASTEQGARVDTQYF.